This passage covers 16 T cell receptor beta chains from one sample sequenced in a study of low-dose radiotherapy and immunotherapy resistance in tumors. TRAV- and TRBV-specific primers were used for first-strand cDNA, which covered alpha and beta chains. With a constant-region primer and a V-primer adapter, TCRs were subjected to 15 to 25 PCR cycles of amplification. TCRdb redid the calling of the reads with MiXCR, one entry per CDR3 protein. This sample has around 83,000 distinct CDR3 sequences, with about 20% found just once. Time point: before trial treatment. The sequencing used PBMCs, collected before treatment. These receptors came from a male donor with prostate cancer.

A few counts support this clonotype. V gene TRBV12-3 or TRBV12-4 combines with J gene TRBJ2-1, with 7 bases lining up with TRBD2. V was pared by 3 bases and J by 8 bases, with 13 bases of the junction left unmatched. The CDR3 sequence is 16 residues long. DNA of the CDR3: TGTGCCAGCAGTTTTTTGATGGCAGGGAGCGGGGATGAGCAGTTCTTC. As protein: CASSFLMAGSGDEQFF.

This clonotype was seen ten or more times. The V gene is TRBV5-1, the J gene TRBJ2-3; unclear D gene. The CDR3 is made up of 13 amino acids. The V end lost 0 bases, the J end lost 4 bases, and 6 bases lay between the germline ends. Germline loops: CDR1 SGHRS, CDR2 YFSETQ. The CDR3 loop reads CASSLAAPDTQYF. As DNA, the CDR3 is TGCGCCAGCAGCTTGGCGGCTCCAGATACGCAGTATTTT.

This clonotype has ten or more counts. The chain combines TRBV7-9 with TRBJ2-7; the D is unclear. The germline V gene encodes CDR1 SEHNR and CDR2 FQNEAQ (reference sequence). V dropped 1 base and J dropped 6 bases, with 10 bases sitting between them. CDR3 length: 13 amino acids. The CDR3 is CASSLVGGFEQYF. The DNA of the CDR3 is TGTGCCAGCAGCTTAGTTGGTGGCTTCGAGCAGTACTTC.

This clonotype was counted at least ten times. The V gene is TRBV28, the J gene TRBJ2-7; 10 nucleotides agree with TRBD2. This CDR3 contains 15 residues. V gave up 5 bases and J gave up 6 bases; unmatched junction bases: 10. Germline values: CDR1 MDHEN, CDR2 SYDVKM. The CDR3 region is CASSKKREGQGEQYF. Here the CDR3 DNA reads TGTGCCAGCAGTAAAAAGCGGGAGGGCCAGGGCGAGCAGTACTTC.

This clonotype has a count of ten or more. The CDR3 spells CASGHGLQTRNEQFF. CDR3 coding DNA: TGTGCCAGCGGTCATGGGCTCCAAACAAGGAATGAGCAGTTCTTC. The rearrangement uses TRBV14 and TRBJ2-1; unclear D gene. The CDR3 extends over 15 amino acids. CDR1 and CDR2 from the germline V gene are SGHDN and FVKESK. Deletions cut 8 bases from V and 7 bases from J, with 21 bases between.

CDR3 sequence reads: CASSCTSVEQYF. In nucleotides, the CDR3 is TGTGCCAGCAGCTGCACTAGTGTCGAGCAGTACTTC. The chain recombines TRBV3-1 with TRBJ2-7; tentative D call: TRBD2 (5 bases). V dropped 5 bases and J dropped 6 bases, with 11 bases sitting between them. The CDR3 is 12 amino acids. Germline V gene sequence: CDR1 LGHDT, CDR2 YNNKEL (reference sequence).

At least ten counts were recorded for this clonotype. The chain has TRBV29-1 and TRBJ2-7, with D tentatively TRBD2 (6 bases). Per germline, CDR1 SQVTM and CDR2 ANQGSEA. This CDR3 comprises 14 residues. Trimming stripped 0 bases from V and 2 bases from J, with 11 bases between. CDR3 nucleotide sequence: TGCAGCGTTGAAGAAGACGGCGGGACCTACGAGCAGTACTTC. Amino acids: CSVEEDGGTYEQYF.

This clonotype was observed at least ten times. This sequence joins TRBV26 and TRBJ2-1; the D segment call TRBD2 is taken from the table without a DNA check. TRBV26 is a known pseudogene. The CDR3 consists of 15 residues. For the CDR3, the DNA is TGTGCCAGCAGTTCCGGACTAGTGGGGTACAATGAGCAGTTCTTC. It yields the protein CASSSGLVGYNEQFF.

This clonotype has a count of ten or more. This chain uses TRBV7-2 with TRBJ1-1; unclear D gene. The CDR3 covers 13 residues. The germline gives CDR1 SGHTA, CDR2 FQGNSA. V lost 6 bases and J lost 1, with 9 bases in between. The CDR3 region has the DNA TGTGCCAGCAGTGACCGGGGGAACACTGAAGCTTTCTTT. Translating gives CASSDRGNTEAFF.

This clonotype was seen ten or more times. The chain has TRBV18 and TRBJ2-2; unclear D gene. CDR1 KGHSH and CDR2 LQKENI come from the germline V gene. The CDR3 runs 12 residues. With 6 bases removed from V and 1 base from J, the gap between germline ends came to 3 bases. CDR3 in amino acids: CASSENTGELFF. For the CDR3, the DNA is TGTGCCAGCTCGGAGAACACCGGGGAGCTGTTTTTT.

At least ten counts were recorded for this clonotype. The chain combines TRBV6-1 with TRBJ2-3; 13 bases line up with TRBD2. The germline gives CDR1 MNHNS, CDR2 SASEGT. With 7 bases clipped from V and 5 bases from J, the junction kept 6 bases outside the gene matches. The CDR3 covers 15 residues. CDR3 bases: TGTGCCAGCAAAAGACTAGCGGGGGGTATAGATACGCAGTATTTT. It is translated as CASKRLAGGIDTQYF.

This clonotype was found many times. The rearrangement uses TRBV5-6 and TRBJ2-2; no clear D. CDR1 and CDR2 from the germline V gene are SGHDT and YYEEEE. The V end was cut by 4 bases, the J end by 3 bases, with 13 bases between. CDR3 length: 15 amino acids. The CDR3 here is CASSRIATYTGELFF. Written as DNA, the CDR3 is TGTGCCAGCAGCCGAATCGCAACCTACACCGGGGAGCTGTTTTTT. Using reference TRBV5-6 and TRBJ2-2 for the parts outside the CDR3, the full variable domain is DAGVTQSPTHLIKTRGQQVTLRCSPKSGHDTVSWYQQALGQGPQFIFQYYEEEERQRGNFPDRFSGHQFPNYSSELNVNALLLGDSALYLCASSRIATYTGELFFGEGSRLTVL.

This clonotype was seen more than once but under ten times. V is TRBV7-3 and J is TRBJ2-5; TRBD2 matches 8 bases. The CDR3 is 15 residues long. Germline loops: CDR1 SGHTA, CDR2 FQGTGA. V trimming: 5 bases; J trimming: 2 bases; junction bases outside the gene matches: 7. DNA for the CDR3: TGTGCCAGCAGCCCGAGCGGGGGAACGCAAGAGACCCAGTACTTC. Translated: CASSPSGGTQETQYF.

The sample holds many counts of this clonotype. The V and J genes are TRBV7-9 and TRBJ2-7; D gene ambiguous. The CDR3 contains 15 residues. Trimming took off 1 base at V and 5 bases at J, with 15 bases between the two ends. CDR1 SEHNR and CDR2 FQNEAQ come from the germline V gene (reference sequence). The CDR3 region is CASSLVPVPVNEQYF. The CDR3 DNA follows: TGTGCCAGCAGCTTAGTTCCGGTTCCCGTCAACGAGCAGTACTTC.

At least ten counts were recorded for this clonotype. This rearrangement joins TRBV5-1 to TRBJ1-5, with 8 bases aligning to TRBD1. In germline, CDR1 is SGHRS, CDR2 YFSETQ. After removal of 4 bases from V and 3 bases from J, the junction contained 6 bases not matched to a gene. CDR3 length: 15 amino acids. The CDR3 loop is CASSLQGGDNQPQHF. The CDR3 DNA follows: TGCGCCAGCAGCCTACAGGGGGGGGACAATCAGCCCCAGCATTTT.

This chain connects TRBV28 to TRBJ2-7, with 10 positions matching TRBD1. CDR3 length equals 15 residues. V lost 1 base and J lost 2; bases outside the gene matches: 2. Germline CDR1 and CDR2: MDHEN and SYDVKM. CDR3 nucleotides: TGTGCCAGCAGTTTATTGGGGACAGGGGCCTACGAGCAGTACTTC. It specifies CASSLLGTGAYEQYF.